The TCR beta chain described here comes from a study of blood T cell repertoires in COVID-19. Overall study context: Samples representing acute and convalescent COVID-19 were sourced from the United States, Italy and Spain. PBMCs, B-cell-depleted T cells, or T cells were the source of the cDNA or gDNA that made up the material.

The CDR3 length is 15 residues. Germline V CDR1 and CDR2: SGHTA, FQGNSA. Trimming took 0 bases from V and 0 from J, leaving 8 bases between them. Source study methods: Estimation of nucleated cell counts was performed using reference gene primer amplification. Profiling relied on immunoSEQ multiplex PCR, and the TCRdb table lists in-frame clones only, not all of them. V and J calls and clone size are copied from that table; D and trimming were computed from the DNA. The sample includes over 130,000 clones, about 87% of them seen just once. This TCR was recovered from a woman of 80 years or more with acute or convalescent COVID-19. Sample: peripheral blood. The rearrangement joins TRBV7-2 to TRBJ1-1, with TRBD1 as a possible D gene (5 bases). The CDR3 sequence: CASSLAQTVNTEAFF. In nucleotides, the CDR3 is TGTGCCAGCAGCTTAGCCCAGACAGTGAACACTGAAGCTTTCTTT.